This TCR beta chain was recovered during a study of PD-1 blockade in mismatch repair-deficient tumors. TCRdb keeps only in-frame clones here, not all; method: immunoSEQ multiplex PCR. This table holds some 100,000 clones, under 90% found once. V was trimmed by 5 bases and J by 3 bases, leaving 11 bases between them. The CDR3 has 15 amino acids. Germline CDR1 SGHTA, CDR2 FQGTGA. This TCR derives from an adult with mismatch repair-deficient cancer. The chain employs TRBV7-3 and TRBJ2-6; tentative D call: TRBD2 (5 bases). The input for sequencing was peripheral blood, taken roughly 36 weeks after starting pembrolizumab. CDR3 bases: TGTGCCAGCAGCCGACCCGGGGTTGGGGCCAACGTCCTGACTTTC. It specifies CASSRPGVGANVLTF. The entire variable domain, with the rest obtained from reference TRBV7-3 and TRBJ2-6, is as follows: GAGVSQTPSNKVTEKGKYVELRCDPISGHTALYWYRQSLGQGPEFLIYFQGTGAADDSGLPNDRFFAVRPEGSVSTLKIQRTERGDSAVYLCASSRPGVGANVLTFGAGSRLTVL.